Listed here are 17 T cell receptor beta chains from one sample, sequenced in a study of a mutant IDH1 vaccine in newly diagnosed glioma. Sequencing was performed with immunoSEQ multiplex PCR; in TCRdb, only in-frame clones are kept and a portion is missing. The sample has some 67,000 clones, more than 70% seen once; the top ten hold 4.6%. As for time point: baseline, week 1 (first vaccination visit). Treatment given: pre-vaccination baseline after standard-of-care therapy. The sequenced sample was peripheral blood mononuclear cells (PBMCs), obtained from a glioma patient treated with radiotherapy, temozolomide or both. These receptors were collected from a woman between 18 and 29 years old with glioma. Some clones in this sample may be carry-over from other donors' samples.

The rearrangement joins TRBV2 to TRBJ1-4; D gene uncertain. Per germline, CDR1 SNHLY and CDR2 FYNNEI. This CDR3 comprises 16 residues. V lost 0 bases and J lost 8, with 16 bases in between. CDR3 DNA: TGTGCCAGCAGTGAAGCGGGTTTGGTTCTGAGGGAAAAACTGTTTTTT. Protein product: CASSEAGLVLREKLFF.

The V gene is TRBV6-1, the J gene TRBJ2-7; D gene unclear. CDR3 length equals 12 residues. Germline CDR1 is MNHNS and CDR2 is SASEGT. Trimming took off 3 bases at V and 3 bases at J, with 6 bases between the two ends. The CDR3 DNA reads TGTGCCAGCAGTGAGTATATCTACGAGCAGTACTTC. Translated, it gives CASSEYIYEQYF.

The CDR3 sequence: CASSSNRGRDEQFF. CDR3 DNA sequence: TGTGCCAGCTCTTCGAACAGGGGACGGGATGAGCAGTTCTTC. This sequence joins TRBV25-1 and TRBJ2-1, with TRBD1 identical over 7 bases. Germline CDR1 reads MGHDK; CDR2 reads SYGVNS. CDR3 length: 14 amino acids. After removal of 8 bases from V and 8 bases from J, the junction contained 12 bases not matched to a gene.

CDR3 nucleotide sequence: TGTGCCACCAGCAGTACCTCAGCCGGGACCAGGGATGGAGATACGCAGTATTTT. Amino acid sequence: CATSSTSAGTRDGDTQYF. The chain carries TRBV15 and TRBJ2-3; D may correspond to TRBD1 or TRBD2 (5 bases each). Trimming cost V 3 bases and J 5 bases, with 24 bases left between them. This CDR3 has 18 amino acids. Germline CDR1 reads LNHNV; CDR2 reads YYDKDF (reference sequence).

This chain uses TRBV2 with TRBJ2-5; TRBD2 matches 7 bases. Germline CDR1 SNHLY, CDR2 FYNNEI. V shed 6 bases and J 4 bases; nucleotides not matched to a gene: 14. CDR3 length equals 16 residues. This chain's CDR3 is CASRALFGGDGETQYF. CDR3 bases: TGTGCCAGCAGGGCCCTTTTTGGGGGGGACGGAGAGACCCAGTACTTC.

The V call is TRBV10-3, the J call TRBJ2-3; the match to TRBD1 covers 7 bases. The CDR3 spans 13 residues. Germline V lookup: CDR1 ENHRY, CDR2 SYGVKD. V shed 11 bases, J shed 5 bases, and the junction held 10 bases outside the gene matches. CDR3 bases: TGTGCCGCACAGGGGTTTTTTAGAGATACGCAGTATTTT. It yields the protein CAAQGFFRDTQYF.

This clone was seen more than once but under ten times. The CDR3 spells CAWKRRATEAFF. The CDR3 DNA reads TGTGCCTGGAAGCGCAGGGCCACTGAAGCTTTCTTT. The chain uses TRBV30 and TRBJ1-1; perhaps TRBD1 as D (5 bases). Germline CDR1 reads GTSNPN; CDR2 reads SVGIG (reference sequence). V lost 4 bases to trimming and J lost 4 bases, with 10 bases between them. The CDR3 is 12 residues long. The full variable domain, its missing parts supplied by reference TRBV30 and TRBJ1-1, is SQTIHQWPATLVQPVGSPLSLECTVEGTSNPNLYWYRQAAGRGLQLLFYSVGIGQISSEVPQNLSASRPQDRQFILSSKKLLLSDSGFYLCAWKRRATEAFFGQGTRLTVV.

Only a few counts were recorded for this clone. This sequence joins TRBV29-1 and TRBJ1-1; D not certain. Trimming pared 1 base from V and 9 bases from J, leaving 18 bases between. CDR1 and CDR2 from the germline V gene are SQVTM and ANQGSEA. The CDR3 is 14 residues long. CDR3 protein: CSVEGGIAGPKAFF. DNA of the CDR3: TGCAGCGTTGAAGGAGGGATAGCTGGCCCGAAAGCTTTCTTT.

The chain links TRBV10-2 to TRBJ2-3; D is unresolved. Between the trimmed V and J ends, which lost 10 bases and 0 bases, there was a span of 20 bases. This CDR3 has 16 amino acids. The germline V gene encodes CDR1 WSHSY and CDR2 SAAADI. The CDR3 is CATPYEVSFSTDTQYF. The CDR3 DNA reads TGCGCCACCCCTTACGAAGTATCATTTAGCACAGATACGCAGTATTTT.

In nucleotides, the CDR3 is TGTGCCAGCAGTCGGGACGCTAATGAGCAGTTCTTC. Residues: CASSRDANEQFF. This chain links TRBV6-6 with TRBJ2-1; D may correspond to TRBD1 or TRBD2 (5 bases each). The CDR3 totals 12 residues. Between the trimmed V and J ends, which lost 5 bases and 7 bases, there was a span of 9 bases. Germline assignment: CDR1 MNHNY and CDR2 SVGAGI (reference sequence).

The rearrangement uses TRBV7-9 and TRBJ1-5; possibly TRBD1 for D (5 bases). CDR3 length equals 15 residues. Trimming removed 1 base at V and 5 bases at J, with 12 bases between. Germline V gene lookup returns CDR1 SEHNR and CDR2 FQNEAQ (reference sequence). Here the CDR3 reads CASSLGRGSYQPQHF. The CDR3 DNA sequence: TGTGCCAGCAGCTTAGGCCGGGGGAGTTATCAGCCCCAGCATTTT.

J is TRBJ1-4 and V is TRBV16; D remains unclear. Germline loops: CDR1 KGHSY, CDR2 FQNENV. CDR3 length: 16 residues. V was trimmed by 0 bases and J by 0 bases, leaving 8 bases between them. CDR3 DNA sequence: TGTGCCAGCAGCCAATCGGGGAGGCCAACTAATGAAAAACTGTTTTTT. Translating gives CASSQSGRPTNEKLFF.

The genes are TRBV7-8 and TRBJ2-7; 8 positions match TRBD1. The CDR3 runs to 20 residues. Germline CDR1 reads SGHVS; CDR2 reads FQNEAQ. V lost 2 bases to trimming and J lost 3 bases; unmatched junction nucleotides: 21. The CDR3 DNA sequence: TGTGCCAGCAGCTTATTAAGAGGCAGGGGGCGAGACCAAGGGGTCTACGAGCAGTACTTC. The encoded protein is CASSLLRGRGRDQGVYEQYF.

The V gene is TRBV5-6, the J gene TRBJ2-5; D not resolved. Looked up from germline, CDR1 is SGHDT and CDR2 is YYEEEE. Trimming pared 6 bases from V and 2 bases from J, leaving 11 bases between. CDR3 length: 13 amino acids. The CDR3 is CASTSWLQETQYF. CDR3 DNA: TGTGCCAGCACAAGCTGGCTTCAAGAGACCCAGTACTTC. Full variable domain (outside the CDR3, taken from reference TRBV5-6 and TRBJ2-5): DAGVTQSPTHLIKTRGQQVTLRCSPKSGHDTVSWYQQALGQGPQFIFQYYEEEERQRGNFPDRFSGHQFPNYSSELNVNALLLGDSALYLCASTSWLQETQYFGPGTRLLVL.

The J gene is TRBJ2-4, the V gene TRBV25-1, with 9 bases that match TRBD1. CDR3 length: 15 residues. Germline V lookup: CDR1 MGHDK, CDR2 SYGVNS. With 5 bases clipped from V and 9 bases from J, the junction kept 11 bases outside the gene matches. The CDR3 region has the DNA TGTGCCAGCAGTCCCCCGGGGACAGGGTCGGGCATTCAGTACTTC. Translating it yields CASSPPGTGSGIQYF.

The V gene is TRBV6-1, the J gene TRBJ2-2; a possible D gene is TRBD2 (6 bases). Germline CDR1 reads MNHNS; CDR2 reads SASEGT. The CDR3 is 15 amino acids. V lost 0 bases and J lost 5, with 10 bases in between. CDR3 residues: CASSEALGGTGELFF. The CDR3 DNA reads TGTGCCAGCAGTGAAGCGCTGGGGGGAACCGGGGAGCTGTTTTTT.

In DNA, the CDR3 is TGCGCCAGCAGTCTGATGGGACAGGGGGCCTACGAGCAGTACTTC. Translated: CASSLMGQGAYEQYF. The chain has TRBV5-1 and TRBJ2-7, with TRBD1 matching over 11 bases. The germline gives CDR1 SGHRS, CDR2 YFSETQ. Trimming at V came to 5 bases and at J to 2 bases, leaving 6 bases not matched to a gene. The CDR3 sequence is 15 residues long.